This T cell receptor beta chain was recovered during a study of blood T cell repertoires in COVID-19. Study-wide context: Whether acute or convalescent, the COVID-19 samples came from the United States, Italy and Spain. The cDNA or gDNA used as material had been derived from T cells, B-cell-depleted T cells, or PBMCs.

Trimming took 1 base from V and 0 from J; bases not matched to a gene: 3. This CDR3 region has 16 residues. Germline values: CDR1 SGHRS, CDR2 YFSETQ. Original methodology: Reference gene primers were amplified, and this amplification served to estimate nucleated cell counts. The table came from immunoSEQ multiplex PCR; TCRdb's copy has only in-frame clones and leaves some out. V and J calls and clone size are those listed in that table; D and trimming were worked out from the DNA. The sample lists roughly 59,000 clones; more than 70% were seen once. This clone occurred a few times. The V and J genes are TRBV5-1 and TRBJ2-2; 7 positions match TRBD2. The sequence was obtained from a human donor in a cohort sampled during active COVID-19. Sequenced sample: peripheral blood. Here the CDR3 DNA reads TGCGCCAGCAGCTTGTACGGGGGGACGAACACCGGGGAGCTGTTTTTT. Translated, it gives CASSLYGGTNTGELFF.